The present entry profiles one T cell receptor (beta chain) with its context. The antigen is not known. These data are taken from a study of T cell repertoires in cytomegalovirus infection. On the study more broadly: Matching HLA type and CMV infection were both indicated by public TCR beta signatures. Findings and limits, study-wide: Public TCR beta family frequency separated CMV-and-HLA carriers, including in an independent cohort. CMV-specific TCR beta clonotypes restricted by HLA-C were the ones dominating the ex vivo response.

The CDR3 spans 11 residues. The V segment lost 11 bases and the J segment 7 bases; nucleotides outside the gene matches: 3. Germline V CDR1 and CDR2: MDHEN, SYDVKM. TCRdb processed the reads anew with MiXCR; each CDR3 protein has one entry. The data hold some 680,000 distinct CDR3 sequences, with approximately 40% observed a single time. V usage is TRBV28 and J usage is TRBJ2-1; 9 bases line up with TRBD2. Sequences were obtained from PBMCs. The sequence came from a human donor in good health (CMV status not recorded). Some clones in this sample may be carry-over from other donors' samples. In DNA, the CDR3 is TGTGCCGGCGGGGGGGGAAATGAGCAGTTCTTC. Amino acids: CAGGGGNEQFF.